The 28 T cell receptor beta chains below come from one sample, sequenced in a study of cytomegalovirus exposure and HLA in healthy donors. The PCR had 60 Vbeta and 13 Jbeta primers. TCRdb's copy holds only in-frame clones and misses some; the assay was immunoSEQ multiplex PCR. The profile shows about 100,000 clones, 60% to 80% of them singletons. Sequencing was carried out using PBMCs. The source of these receptors is a man aged 60-69 years in good health and CMV-seropositive.

This chain connects TRBV5-1 to TRBJ2-5, with D possibly TRBD1 on 6 matching bases. Germline assignment: CDR1 SGHRS and CDR2 YFSETQ. The CDR3 contains 15 residues. Trimming pared 5 bases from V and 1 base from J, leaving 15 bases between. The CDR3 loop reads CASRPLGTSQETQYF. As DNA, the CDR3 is TGCGCCAGCAGGCCTTTAGGGACATCCCAAGAGACCCAGTACTTC.

DNA of the CDR3: TGTGCCAGTAGTACTCAGAACGGGAACACCATATATTTT. Its protein is CASSTQNGNTIYF. The rearrangement joins TRBV19 to TRBJ1-3; D call uncertain. The germline V and J ends were trimmed by 4 bases and 7 bases, with 11 bases remaining between them. There are 13 residues in the CDR3. The germline gives CDR1 LNHDA, CDR2 SQIVND (reference sequence).

The chain is built from TRBV5-1 and TRBJ2-7, with D possibly TRBD1 on 6 matching bases. Trimming removed 2 bases from V and 2 bases from J, with 11 bases in between. Germline lookup yields CDR1 SGHRS and CDR2 YFSETQ. The CDR3 is made up of 14 amino acids. Here the CDR3 DNA reads TGCGCCAGCAGCTTCCTCGGACAGACCTACGAGCAGTACTTC. Translation gives CASSFLGQTYEQYF.

The CDR3 reads CASRSDGNTIYF. CDR3 nucleotides: TGTGCCAGCAGGAGTGATGGAAACACCATATATTTT. The chain recombines TRBV9 with TRBJ1-3, with D uncertain. Germline values: CDR1 SGDLS, CDR2 YYNGEE. This CDR3 has 12 residues. V lost 5 bases to trimming and J lost 3 bases, with 6 bases between them.

The rearrangement links TRBV19 to TRBJ1-1; D is perhaps TRBD1 (6 bases). Germline loops: CDR1 LNHDA, CDR2 SQIVND (reference sequence). V shed 10 bases and J shed 0 bases, with 12 bases lying between them. The CDR3 runs 13 residues. This chain's CDR3 is CATYGQMNTEAFF. The CDR3 nucleotides read TGTGCCACCTATGGACAGATGAACACTGAAGCTTTCTTT. Supplemented by reference TRBV19 and TRBJ1-1, the full variable domain reads DGGITQSPKYLFRKEGQNVTLSCEQNLNHDAMYWYRQDPGQGLRLIYYSQIVNDFQKGDIAEGYSVSREKKESFPLTVTSAQKNPTAFYLCATYGQMNTEAFFGQGTRLTVV.

J is TRBJ1-3 and V is TRBV7-8; 11 bases agree with TRBD1. This CDR3 has 16 residues. Germline CDR1 SGHVS, CDR2 FQNEAQ. Trimming removed 3 bases from V and 1 base from J; junction bases left unmatched: 2. CDR3 residues: CASSFGTGGSGNTIYF. CDR3 coding DNA: TGTGCCAGCAGCTTCGGGACAGGGGGATCTGGAAACACCATATATTTT.

The CDR3 nucleotides are TGTGCCAGCTCACCAAAAGTACAGGGGGACACTGAAGCTTTCTTT. Amino acid sequence: CASSPKVQGDTEAFF. This rearrangement joins TRBV18 to TRBJ1-1, with 8 nucleotides matching TRBD1. V lost 2 bases, J lost 3 bases, and 5 bases stayed unmatched. The CDR3 runs to 15 residues. Germline V gene data show CDR1 as KGHSH and CDR2 as LQKENI.

The CDR3 reads CASSVGGDGSDTQYF. The CDR3 nucleotides read TGTGCCAGCAGCGTAGGCGGGGATGGATCAGATACGCAGTATTTT. The chain uses TRBV9 and TRBJ2-3; TRBD2 is a possible D gene (6 bases). Germline assignment: CDR1 SGDLS and CDR2 YYNGEE. The CDR3 runs 15 residues. V was clipped by 0 bases and J by 4 bases, with 12 bases between them.

This chain uses TRBV18 with TRBJ1-6, with D unresolved. The CDR3 loop spans 14 amino acids. Trimming stripped 8 bases from V and 8 bases from J, with 16 bases between. The V gene's germline CDR1 is KGHSH and CDR2 LQKENI. The CDR3 DNA sequence: TGTGCCAGCCGGGGAGAAGGGTGGGATTCACCCCTCCACTTT. Protein product: CASRGEGWDSPLHF.

The gene calls are TRBV5-1 and TRBJ1-6; the D gene is possibly TRBD1 (5 bases). The CDR3 extends over 15 amino acids. Trimming took 5 bases from V and 4 from J, leaving 13 bases between them. Germline V gives CDR1 SGHRS, CDR2 YFSETQ. This CDR3 reads CASSRGRIYNSPLHF. The CDR3 DNA reads as TGCGCCAGCAGTAGGGGCAGAATATATAATTCACCCCTCCACTTT. Together with reference TRBV5-1 and TRBJ1-6, the CDR3 gives the full variable domain: KAGVTQTPRYLIKTRGQQVTLSCSPISGHRSVSWYQQTPGQGLQFLFEYFSETQRNKGNFPGRFSGRQFSNSRSEMNVSTLELGDSALYLCASSRGRIYNSPLHFGNGTRLTVT.

This rearrangement joins TRBV29-1 to TRBJ1-2; 8 positions match TRBD1. The germline CDR1 and CDR2 sequences are SQVTM and ANQGSEA. This CDR3 comprises 13 residues. The trim removed 6 bases at V and 4 bases at J, leaving 7 bases unmatched. The CDR3 region has the DNA TGCAGCGTCCCCGGACAGGGAACCTATGGCTACACCTTC. Amino acid sequence: CSVPGQGTYGYTF.

The chain has TRBV6-6 and TRBJ1-1, with D uncertain. The CDR3 totals 13 residues. The V end lost 2 bases, the J end lost 1 base, and 5 bases lay between the germline ends. CDR1 is MNHNY and CDR2 is SVGAGI in the germline V gene (reference sequence). DNA of the CDR3: TGTGCCAGCAGTTACAAGAGGAACACTGAAGCTTTCTTT. Protein sequence: CASSYKRNTEAFF.

V and J are TRBV7-9 and TRBJ2-7; D is ambiguous. Trimming pared 6 bases from V and 2 bases from J, leaving 11 bases between. CDR1 is SEHNR and CDR2 is FQNEAQ in the germline V gene (reference sequence). The CDR3 loop spans 13 amino acids. This chain's CDR3 is CASSLPYAYEQYF. CDR3 DNA: TGTGCCAGCAGTCTACCTTACGCCTACGAGCAGTACTTC. The whole variable domain, remainder taken from reference TRBV7-9 and TRBJ2-7, is DTGVSQNPRHKITKRGQNVTFRCDPISEHNRLYWYRQTLGQGPEFLTYFQNEAQLEKSRLLSDRFSAERPKGSFSTLEIQRTEQGDSAMYLCASSLPYAYEQYFGPGTRLTVT.

This chain uses TRBV15 with TRBJ1-3; the D gene is possibly TRBD1 (5 bases). The ends were cut back, 0 bases at V and 13 bases at J, with 7 bases in the middle. There are 11 residues in the CDR3. Germline V gene lookup returns CDR1 LNHNV and CDR2 YYDKDF (reference sequence). The CDR3 coding sequence is TGTGCCACCAGCAGAGATGGGGGGATATATTTT. This gives the protein CATSRDGGIYF. The full variable domain, its missing parts supplied by reference TRBV15 and TRBJ1-3, is DAMVIQNPRYQVTQFGKPVTLSCSQTLNHNVMYWYQQKSSQAPKLLFHYYDKDFNNEADTPDNFQSRRPNTSFCFLDIRSPGLGDTAMYLCATSRDGGIYFGEGSWLTVV.

The chain combines TRBV6-6 with TRBJ2-4; 7 nucleotides agree with TRBD2. With 6 bases clipped from V and 8 bases from J, the junction kept 13 bases outside the gene matches. The CDR3 length is 15 residues. Germline V gene sequence: CDR1 MNHNY, CDR2 SVGAGI (reference sequence). The CDR3 bases are TGTGCCAGCAGCTACGTCGGGGCGGGAGCGGACATTCAGTACTTC. As protein: CASSYVGAGADIQYF.

This chain links TRBV19 with TRBJ2-2; D might be TRBD1 (6 bases). Trimming cost V 8 bases and J 0 bases, with 19 bases left between them. The CDR3 is 17 amino acids. Germline-derived CDR1 and CDR2 are LNHDA and SQIVND (reference sequence). The CDR3, as DNA: TGTGCCAGTGGGCGGTTAGGTGGGGGCGCGAACACCGGGGAGCTGTTTTTT. It encodes CASGRLGGGANTGELFF.

This chain links TRBV6-6 with TRBJ2-1, with 8 bases identical to TRBD2. The germline gives CDR1 MNHNY, CDR2 SVGAGI (reference sequence). V dropped 6 bases and J dropped 8; count of bases not matched to a gene: 15. The CDR3 runs to 16 residues. The CDR3 spells CASRPLGTRILDEQFF. Here the CDR3 DNA reads TGTGCCAGCAGGCCGCTAGGGACTAGAATCCTCGATGAGCAGTTCTTC.

This clone was seen only a few times. This rearrangement joins TRBV6-4 to TRBJ1-1; a weak D match, TRBD1 (5 bases). CDR1 and CDR2 from the germline V gene are MRHNA and SNTAGT. Trimming stripped 3 bases from V and 5 bases from J, with 13 bases between. There are 14 residues in the CDR3. CDR3 nucleotides: TGTGCCAGCAGTGAAAAGGACGGGGGAACTGAAGCTTTCTTT. Amino acids: CASSEKDGGTEAFF.

The J gene is TRBJ1-5, the V gene TRBV29-1, with D tentatively TRBD1 (6 bases). V lost 3 bases and J lost 0, with 18 bases in between. The CDR3 length is 17 residues. Germline V gene lookup returns CDR1 SQVTM and CDR2 ANQGSEA. This CDR3 reads CSVDHPPGHYSNQPQHF. CDR3 nucleotide sequence: TGCAGCGTTGACCACCCACCGGGACATTATAGCAATCAGCCCCAGCATTTT.

The chain's CDR3 is CASMRFGNSPLHF. The CDR3 bases are TGTGCCAGCATGAGGTTCGGAAATTCACCCCTCCACTTT. The V gene is TRBV27, the J gene TRBJ1-6; D unresolved. V dropped 7 bases and J dropped 7 bases, with 11 bases sitting between them. CDR1 and CDR2 from the germline V gene are MNHEY and SMNVEV (reference sequence). CDR3 length: 13 residues.

V usage is TRBV6-5 and J usage is TRBJ1-1; 9 bases match TRBD1. The CDR3 totals 15 residues. Germline V lookup: CDR1 MNHEY, CDR2 SVGAGI. V lost 6 bases, J lost 5 bases, and 10 bases stayed unmatched. In nucleotides, the CDR3 is TGTGCCAGCAGCCTTACAGGGGGCGCAGGAACTGAAGCTTTCTTT. It encodes CASSLTGGAGTEAFF.

This chain links TRBV2 with TRBJ1-4; D may be TRBD1 (5 bases). The CDR3 runs 14 residues. CDR1 is SNHLY, CDR2 FYNNEI, per germline. V gave up 8 bases and J gave up 1 base, with 11 bases separating them. The CDR3 loop is CASARDQTNEKLFF. The CDR3 coding sequence is TGTGCCAGCGCGCGGGACCAAACTAATGAAAAACTGTTTTTT.

The chain carries TRBV30 and TRBJ1-3; no clear D gene. V was cut by 4 bases and J by 11 bases, with 15 bases left in between. The CDR3 totals 12 residues. Germline V gene sequence: CDR1 GTSNPN, CDR2 SVGIG (reference sequence). The CDR3 reads CAWNEGPRPIYF. CDR3 nucleotides: TGTGCCTGGAATGAGGGCCCAAGACCCATATATTTT.

The rearrangement joins TRBV9 to TRBJ2-1, with D possibly TRBD2 on 7 matching bases. The V end lost 7 bases, the J end lost 4 bases, and 18 bases lay between the germline ends. Per the germline V gene, CDR1 is SGDLS and CDR2 is YYNGEE. The CDR3 extends over 15 amino acids. The CDR3 spells CASSLRGGVYNEQFF. The CDR3 DNA reads as TGTGCCAGCTCCTTGAGGGGGGGGGTTTACAATGAGCAGTTCTTC.

The genes are TRBV6-1 and TRBJ2-5; TRBD2 matches at 13 bases. CDR1 is MNHNS and CDR2 is SASEGT in the germline V gene. Germline trimming cut 2 bases from V and 1 base from J; bases unmatched to any gene: 7. The CDR3 covers 18 residues. The CDR3 bases are TGTGCCAGCAGTGAAACAACTAGCGGGGGGGTCCTCCAAGAGACCCAGTACTTC. This codes for CASSETTSGGVLQETQYF.

In this sample, this clone turned up a few times. In the same sample, other DNA sequences code for this CDR3. V is TRBV11-3 and J is TRBJ1-1; D gene ambiguous. The CDR3 totals 13 residues. V was pared by 1 base and J by 1 base, with 4 bases between. CDR1 and CDR2 (germline): SGHNT, YENEEA. The CDR3 nucleotides read TGTGCCAGCAGCTTAGGCGGGAACACTGAAGCTTTCTTT. Its translation: CASSLGGNTEAFF.

This clone occurred a few times. Other nucleotide sequences from this sample produce the same CDR3. J is TRBJ1-1 and V is TRBV7-9; no clear D gene. Trimming stripped 3 bases from V and 1 base from J, with 6 bases between. Germline V gene lookup returns CDR1 SEHNR and CDR2 FQNEAQ (reference sequence). This CDR3 has 13 residues. Here the CDR3 reads CASSFSGNTEAFF. The CDR3 coding sequence is TGTGCCAGCAGCTTCTCGGGGAACACTGAAGCTTTCTTT.

The table lists this clone with a few counts. The V gene is TRBV29-1, the J gene TRBJ2-4, with a weak D call TRBD2 (7 bases). The CDR3 runs 12 residues. Germline V gives CDR1 SQVTM, CDR2 ANQGSEA. The ends were cut back, 4 bases at V and 7 bases at J, with 11 bases in the middle. The CDR3 is CSVVQGGNIQYF. The CDR3 coding sequence is TGCAGCGTTGTACAGGGAGGGAACATTCAGTACTTC.